This T cell receptor beta chain is drawn from a study of immune cell composition in non-small cell lung cancer. This clone has only a few counts. CDR3 size: 16 residues. Germline V CDR1 and CDR2: SEHNR, FQNEAQ (reference sequence). V shed 0 bases and J 8 bases; nucleotides not matched to a gene: 6. Frozen unsorted single-cell suspensions supplied the genomic DNA. Sequencing was performed with immunoSEQ multiplex PCR; in TCRdb, only in-frame clones are kept and a portion is missing. The data show about 2,900 clones, with around 80% seen just once and 11% held by the top ten. In addition, the sample was reused for a study of CD4 T cells in lung cancer. That paper states: Blood T cells were screened for responses to candidate mutation neoepitopes.

The TCR originated in a human donor with non-small cell lung cancer. Input material: lung tumor tissue. The V and J genes are TRBV7-9 and TRBJ1-6; TRBD1 aligns across 8 bases. CDR3 sequence: CASSLAGTGHYSPLHF. CDR3 DNA sequence: TGTGCCAGCAGCTTAGCGGGGACAGGTCATTATTCACCCCTCCACTTT. Full variable domain (missing parts from reference TRBV7-9 and TRBJ1-6): DTGVSQNPRHKITKRGQNVTFRCDPISEHNRLYWYRQTLGQGPEFLTYFQNEAQLEKSRLLSDRFSAERPKGSFSTLEIQRTEQGDSAMYLCASSLAGTGHYSPLHFGNGTRLTVT.